This T cell receptor (beta chain) was documented in a study of cytomegalovirus exposure and HLA in healthy donors. The overall study: Clustering assigned about four fifths of the 350 to 400 genotyped donors to the Caucasian-associated ancestry cluster.

Points from the study as a whole: Rarity held for most TCR sequences, but there were some public TCRs that occurred in many donors.

PCR amplification relied on 60 Vbeta primers (plus 13 Jbeta primers). The repertoire was sequenced with immunoSEQ multiplex PCR; TCRdb's copy has only in-frame clones and lacks some. The sample holds about 130,000 clones, 64% seen once. Worth noting for this clone: The antigen is not known.

Sequencing was performed on PBMCs. The receptor was derived from a woman in her thirties or forties in good health and CMV-seronegative.

As DNA, the CDR3 is TGCAGCGTTGAACAGACAGATACGCAGTATTTT. Protein sequence: CSVEQTDTQYF. This sequence joins TRBV29-1 and TRBJ2-3, with no clear D. Germline CDR1 reads SQVTM; CDR2 reads ANQGSEA. The germline V and J ends were trimmed by 2 bases and 3 bases, with 3 bases remaining between them. The CDR3 totals 11 residues.